A selection of T cell receptor beta chains follows, all from one sample in a study of untreated major depressive disorder. Produced via immunoSEQ multiplex PCR; TCRdb's table is partial and in-frame only. The table has approximately 25,000 clones, around 93% seen once. Sequencing was performed on CD4+ T cells from PBMCs. The receptor set was obtained from a woman aged 30 to 39 with major depressive disorder. Both conserved end residues are part of each CDR3. The order of the fields is D gene, V gene, CDR3 length, clone size, J gene, CDR3 DNA, CDR3 protein. The D gene is left open where the match is weak. The listing skips clone size in some rows; elsewhere it reads once, few, many or a size class.

>TRBD1|TRBV5-1|16|.|TRBJ2-3
TGCGCCAGCAGCTCGACAGGGTTCAGCGACGCAGATACGCAGTATTTT
CASSSTGFSDADTQYF
>.|TRBV25-1|14|.|TRBJ2-7
TGTGCCAGCAGTGAATCCAGGTATGGTGGCGAGCAGTACTTC
CASSESRYGGEQYF
>.|TRBV6-1|16|.|TRBJ2-1
TGTGCCAGCAGTGAAGAGTTACCACCATTTTACAATGAGCAGTTCTTC
CASSEELPPFYNEQFF
>.|TRBV5-6|14|.|TRBJ1-6
TGTGCCAGCAGCTTGACTGGGGTGGGATCACCCCTCCACTTT
CASSLTGVGSPLHF
>.|TRBV5-4|14|.|TRBJ1-3
TGTGCCAGCAGCTTTGGCCAACAGGGAAACACCATATATTTT
CASSFGQQGNTIYF
>.|TRBV5-1|14|.|TRBJ1-1
TGCGCCAGCAGGAACAGGGCTAAGGTGGCGGAAGCTTTCTTT
CASRNRAKVAEAFF
>.|TRBV27|15|.|TRBJ1-4
TGTGCCAGCAGCCCTATTAGGGGGGATCTCGAAAAACTGTTTTTT
CASSPIRGDLEKLFF
>.|TRBV18|15|.|TRBJ1-2
TGTGCCAGCTCACCCAACTGGATCACTAACTATGGCTACACCTTC
CASSPNWITNYGYTF
>.|TRBV7-2|14|.|TRBJ1-1
TGTGCCAGCAGCTTAATCTTCCGTGGCACTGAAGCTTTCTTT
CASSLIFRGTEAFF
>TRBD1|TRBV13|14|once|TRBJ2-3
TGTGCCAGCAGCAGGGGGCGCGTCACAGATACGCAGTATTTT
CASSRGRVTDTQYF
>.|TRBV27|14|.|TRBJ2-1
TGTGCCAGCAGTTTATGGGACCGCTACAATGAGCAGTTCTTC
CASSLWDRYNEQFF
>TRBD1|TRBV6-5|14|.|TRBJ2-7
TGTGCCAGCAGTACCGGGACAGGGGGGGGCGAGCAGTACTTC
CASSTGTGGGEQYF
>.|TRBV29-1|14|.|TRBJ2-1
TGCAGCGTTGGGGGGGGGCAGCTTAAGGATGAGCAGTTCTTC
CSVGGGQLKDEQFF
>.|TRBV9|17|.|TRBJ2-3
TGTGCCAGCAGCGTAGACCCAGGGGCCCTATACACAGATACGCAGTATTTT
CASSVDPGALYTDTQYF
>.|TRBV9|13|.|TRBJ1-3
TGTGCCAGCAGCGTGACAGTCGGAAACACCATATATTTT
CASSVTVGNTIYF
>TRBD1|TRBV11-2|18|.|TRBJ1-6
TGTGCCAGCAGCGGCCGGGACAGGGGAAGCTCCTATAATTCACCCCTCCACTTT
CASSGRDRGSSYNSPLHF
>.|TRBV11-3|14|.|TRBJ2-7
TGTGCCAGCAGCTTAGATGGGGTGGGGCTCGAGCAGTACTTC
CASSLDGVGLEQYF
>.|TRBV7-9|13|.|TRBJ1-4
TGTGCCAGCAGCTTCGAATGGGGTGAAAAACTGTTTTTT
CASSFEWGEKLFF
>TRBD1|TRBV19|15|few|TRBJ1-4
TGTGCCAGTAGTAACCGGGACAGGGGACGGGAAAAACTGTTTTTT
CASSNRDRGREKLFF
>.|TRBV10-3|13|.|TRBJ1-4
TGTGCCTCCTCCGGCGGTGGCAATGAAAAACTGTTTTTT
CASSGGGNEKLFF
>.|TRBV5-1|16|.|TRBJ2-1
TGCGCCAGCAGCTTGGGCGGAGACTTCTCCTACAATGAGCAGTTCTTC
CASSLGGDFSYNEQFF
>.|TRBV9|14|.|TRBJ1-1
TGTGCCAGCAGCGTAGATCCCTCGGTCACTGAAGCTTTCTTT
CASSVDPSVTEAFF
>.|TRBV18|12|.|TRBJ2-7
TGTGCCAGCTCACCATCCACCCTCGAGCAGTACTTC
CASSPSTLEQYF
>.|TRBV18|15|.|TRBJ1-2
TGTGCCAGCTCAAGGCGGCAAGGGGGGGACTATGGCTACACCTTC
CASSRRQGGDYGYTF
>.|TRBV18|13|.|TRBJ2-3
TGTGCCAGCTCAACTCGGGGCACAGATACGCAGTATTTT
CASSTRGTDTQYF
>TRBD2|TRBV9|15|.|TRBJ2-7
TGTGCCAGCAGCCGATCCGGGCGGGGGGGCGACGAGCAGTACTTC
CASSRSGRGGDEQYF
>.|TRBV2|13|.|TRBJ1-1
TGTGCCAGCAGTCAAGACCTGAACACTGAAGCTTTCTTT
CASSQDLNTEAFF
>.|TRBV6-5|12|.|TRBJ2-5
TGTGCCAGCAACAGGCCCCAAGAGACCCAGTACTTC
CASNRPQETQYF
>.|TRBV9|14|.|TRBJ1-2
TGTGCCAGCAGCACCGCGACAGGCCCCTATGGCTACACCTTC
CASSTATGPYGYTF
>TRBD1|TRBV29-1|12|.|TRBJ2-1
TGCAGCGTTCCCCGGACAGGGAATGAGCAGTTCTTC
CSVPRTGNEQFF
>.|TRBV11-2|16|.|TRBJ1-6
TGTGCCAGCAGCTCACCCCGGGAGGGGCATAATTCACCCCTCCACTTT
CASSSPREGHNSPLHF
>.|TRBV6-1|17|.|TRBJ1-5
TGTGCCAGCAGTGAATATATCAGTACAAGCAGCAATCAGCCCCAGCATTTT
CASSEYISTSSNQPQHF
>.|TRBV7-2|12|.|TRBJ2-2
TGTGCCAGCAGCTTAGATGTCGGGGAGCTGTTTTTT
CASSLDVGELFF
>TRBD2|TRBV4-3|15|.|TRBJ2-3
TGCGCCAGCAGCCAGTTAGCGGGAGCACGAGATACGCAGTATTTT
CASSQLAGARDTQYF
>TRBD1|TRBV6-1|14|.|TRBJ2-1
TGTGCCAGCAGTGGTTACAGGGGCCCCAATGAGCAGTTCTTC
CASSGYRGPNEQFF
>.|TRBV19|13|.|TRBJ2-1
TGTGCCAGTAGTGACCCGTTAATGAATGAGCAGTTCTTC
CASSDPLMNEQFF
>.|TRBV7-2|17|.|TRBJ2-7
TGTGCCAGCAGCTTAGTCGTGCGGAGTAGCAGCCCATACGAGCAGTACTTC
CASSLVVRSSSPYEQYF
>.|TRBV9|14|.|TRBJ2-3
TGTGCCAGCAGCGTAGCGGCACTTTCAGATACGCAGTATTTT
CASSVAALSDTQYF
>TRBD1|TRBV6-1|15|.|TRBJ2-1
TGTGCCAGCAGTACACCGGGACAGATCCACAATGAGCAGTTCTTC
CASSTPGQIHNEQFF
>.|TRBV6-1|15|.|TRBJ2-7
TGTGCCAGCATACCAGGCGTGCGACCTACGGGGGAGCAGTACTTC
CASIPGVRPTGEQYF
>.|TRBV5-5|15|.|TRBJ1-2
TGTGCCAGCAGCTTGGCCGTGGGAAATAGTTTTAGCTACACCTTC
CASSLAVGNSFSYTF
>.|TRBV27|15|.|TRBJ2-7
TGTGCCAGCAGTCCAACCTGGCGGGGTTCGTACGAGCAGTACTTC
CASSPTWRGSYEQYF
>TRBD1|TRBV2|15|.|TRBJ2-3
TGTGCCAGCAGCGCACAGGGGGCTGGGACAGATACGCAGTATTTT
CASSAQGAGTDTQYF
>TRBD2|TRBV5-1|14|.|TRBJ2-5
TGCGCCAGCGGCCCGCGGGGGGCCGGGGAGACCCAGTACTTC
CASGPRGAGETQYF
>.|TRBV4-1|16|.|TRBJ2-2
TGCGCCAGCAGCCAGCCGGGACGGACTAACACCGGGGAGCTGTTTTTT
CASSQPGRTNTGELFF
>.|TRBV5-6|11|few|TRBJ1-2
TGTGCCAGCAGCTTCGAAGGTGGGGGCACCTTC
CASSFEGGGTF
>.|TRBV5-1|15|.|TRBJ1-2
TGCGCCAGCAGCTTGGATAGCCGCTCTAACTATGGCTACACCTTC
CASSLDSRSNYGYTF
>.|TRBV27|13|.|TRBJ2-3
TGTGCCAGCAGCCTATATAGTCTAAATACGCAGTATTTT
CASSLYSLNTQYF
>TRBD1|TRBV16|15|once|TRBJ1-1
TGTGCCAGCAGCCAATCTAAACAGGGGGCCACTGAAGCTTTCTTT
CASSQSKQGATEAFF
>.|TRBV7-9|18|once|TRBJ1-1
TGTGCCAGCACCCCGACCCGGGGGCAGTATAAACTGAACACTGAAGCTTTCTTT
CASTPTRGQYKLNTEAFF
>.|TRBV28|13|.|TRBJ1-1
TGTGCCAGCCGAGGGACACTGAACACTGAAGCTTTCTTT
CASRGTLNTEAFF
>.|TRBV6-1|13|.|TRBJ1-2
TGTGCCAGCAGGGGACACCGGGCCTATGGCTACACCTTC
CASRGHRAYGYTF
>.|TRBV5-6|19|.|TRBJ2-1
TGTGCCAGCAGCTTGGGGGCTTACGGGAGCGGACGATATTACAATGAGCAGTTCTTC
CASSLGAYGSGRYYNEQFF
>.|TRBV7-2|15|.|TRBJ2-6
TGTGCCAGCAGCTTATGGGGTTCTGGGGCCAACGTCCTGACTTTC
CASSLWGSGANVLTF
>TRBD1|TRBV18|16|.|TRBJ1-4
TGTGCCAGCTCCGCCGGGACAGGGTATAGGAATGAAAAACTGTTTTTT
CASSAGTGYRNEKLFF
>TRBD1|TRBV28|13|.|TRBJ2-1
TGTGCCAGCTGGACAGGGGCCTACAATGAGCAGTTCTTC
CASWTGAYNEQFF
>.|TRBV7-9|14|once|TRBJ1-4
TGTGCCAGCAGCTTGGCACAGTCTAATGAAAAACTGTTTTTT
CASSLAQSNEKLFF
>.|TRBV28|11|.|TRBJ1-6
TGTGCCAGTCGGGCCGATTCACCCCTCCACTTT
CASRADSPLHF
>.|TRBV9|13|.|TRBJ2-7
TGTGCCAGCAGCGTAGAATACTCAGGCGAGCAGTACTTC
CASSVEYSGEQYF
>.|TRBV11-1|13|.|TRBJ1-1
TGTGCCAGCAGCTTTGTAGGGGGCACTGAAGCTTTCTTT
CASSFVGGTEAFF